This T cell receptor beta chain is from a study of T cell responses to AZD1222 COVID-19 vaccine. The V end lost 4 bases, the J end lost 5 bases, and 15 bases lay between the germline ends. The CDR3 covers 16 residues. Germline CDR1 and CDR2: MNHEY and SMNVEV (reference sequence). As concerns this clone: Antigen specificity is unknown.

Study-wide results and caveats: At baseline, seropositivity was found in only six AZD1222 recipients. Per reports, nearly half of all spike-specific TCRs target regions that are unmutated in variants. CD4 TCRs covered the whole spike, strongest at regions 160-218 and 743-854.

Data came from immunoSEQ multiplex PCR; TCRdb stores just in-frame clones and leaves some out. The sample includes more than 85,000 clones, around 87% of them seen just once. The starting material was peripheral blood, obtained on day 0 of AZD1222 vaccination. This chain links TRBV27 with TRBJ1-6; D might be TRBD1 (5 bases). The TCR sequence derives from an adult in good health. CDR3 in DNA: TGTGCCAGCAGTTCGGGGACTGGTCAGAATAATTCACCCCTCCACTTT. This codes for CASSSGTGQNNSPLHF.